This T cell receptor (beta chain) stems from a study of OX40 agonist ivuxolimab in advanced cancers. Germline values: CDR1 MDHEN, CDR2 SYDVKM. V shed 1 base and J shed 6 bases, with 7 bases lying between them. This CDR3 comprises 12 residues. Sequencing was performed with immunoSEQ multiplex PCR; in TCRdb, only in-frame clones are kept and a portion is missing. In the table there are approximately 62,000 clones, roughly 87% of which are singletons. This specimen was CD4+ or CD8+ T cells sorted from blood, taken in a trial of the OX40 agonist ivuxolimab. The rearrangement links TRBV28 to TRBJ2-7, with D hard to call. This TCR was sampled from an adult with an advanced solid tumor such as melanoma, head and neck, liver or kidney cancer. The CDR3 protein is CASSLFAREQYF. The CDR3 bases are TGTGCCAGCAGTTTATTCGCTCGCGAGCAGTACTTC.